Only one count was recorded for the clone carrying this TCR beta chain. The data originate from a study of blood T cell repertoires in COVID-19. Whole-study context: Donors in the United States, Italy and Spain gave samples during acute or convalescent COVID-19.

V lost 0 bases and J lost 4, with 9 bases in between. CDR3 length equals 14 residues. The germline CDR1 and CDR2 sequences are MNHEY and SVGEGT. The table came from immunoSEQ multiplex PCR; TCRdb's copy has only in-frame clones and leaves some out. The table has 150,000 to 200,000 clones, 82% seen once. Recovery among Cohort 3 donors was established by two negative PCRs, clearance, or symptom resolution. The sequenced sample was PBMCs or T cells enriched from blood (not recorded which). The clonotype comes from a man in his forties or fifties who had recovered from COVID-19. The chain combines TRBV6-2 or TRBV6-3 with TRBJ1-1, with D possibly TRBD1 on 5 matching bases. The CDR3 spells CASSYSLTGTEAFF. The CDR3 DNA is TGTGCCAGCAGTTACTCCCTTACAGGCACTGAAGCTTTCTTT.